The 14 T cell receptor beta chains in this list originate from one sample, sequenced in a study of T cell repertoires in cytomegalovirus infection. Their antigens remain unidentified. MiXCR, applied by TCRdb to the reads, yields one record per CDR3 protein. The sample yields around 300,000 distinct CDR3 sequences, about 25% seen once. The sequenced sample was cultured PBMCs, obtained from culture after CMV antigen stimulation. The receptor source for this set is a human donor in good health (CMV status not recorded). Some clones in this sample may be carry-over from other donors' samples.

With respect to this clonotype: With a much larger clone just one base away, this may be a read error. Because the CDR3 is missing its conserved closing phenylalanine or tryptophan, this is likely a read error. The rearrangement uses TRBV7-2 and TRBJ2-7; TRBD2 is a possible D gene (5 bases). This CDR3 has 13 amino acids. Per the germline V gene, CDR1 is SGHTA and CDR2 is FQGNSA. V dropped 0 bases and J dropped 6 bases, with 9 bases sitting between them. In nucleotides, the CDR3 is TGTGCCAGCAGCTTAGCGGGAGTGAGCGAGCAGTACTCC. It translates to CASSLAGVSEQYS.

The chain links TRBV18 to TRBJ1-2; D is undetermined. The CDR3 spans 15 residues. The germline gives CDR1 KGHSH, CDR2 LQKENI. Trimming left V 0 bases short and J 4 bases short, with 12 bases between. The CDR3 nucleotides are TGTGCCAGCTCACCACCCTCGGGCACTCCCTATGGCTACACCTTC. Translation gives CASSPPSGTPYGYTF.

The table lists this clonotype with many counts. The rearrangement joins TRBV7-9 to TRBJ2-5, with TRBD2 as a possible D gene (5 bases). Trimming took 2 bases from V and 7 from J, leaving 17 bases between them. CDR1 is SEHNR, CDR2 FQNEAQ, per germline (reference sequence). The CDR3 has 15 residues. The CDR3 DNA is TGTGCCAGCAGCTTACGGGATGACCTTATGGGGACCCAGTACTTC. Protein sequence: CASSLRDDLMGTQYF.

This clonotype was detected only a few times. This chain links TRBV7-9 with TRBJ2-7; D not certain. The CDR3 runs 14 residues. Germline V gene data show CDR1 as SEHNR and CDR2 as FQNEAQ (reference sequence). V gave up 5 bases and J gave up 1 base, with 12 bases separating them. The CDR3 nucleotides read TGTGCCAGCAGCCCCCGGAGCCGGTCCTACGAGCAGTACGTC. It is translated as CASSPRSRSYEQYV.

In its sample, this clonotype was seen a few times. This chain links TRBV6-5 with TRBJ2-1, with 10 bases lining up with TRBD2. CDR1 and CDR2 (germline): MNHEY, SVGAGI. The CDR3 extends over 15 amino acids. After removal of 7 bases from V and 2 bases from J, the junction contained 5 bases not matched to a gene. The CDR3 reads CASKIAGGPYNEQFF. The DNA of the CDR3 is TGTGCCAGCAAGATAGCGGGAGGACCCTACAATGAGCAGTTCTTC.

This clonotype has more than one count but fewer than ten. The CDR3 sequence: CASSINGQGFHSSNQPQHF. The CDR3 DNA follows: TGTGCCAGTAGTATTAATGGACAGGGATTTCACTCCAGCAATCAGCCCCAGCATTTT. This chain joins TRBV19 and TRBJ1-5; 8 bases are a match to TRBD1. The CDR3 length is 19 residues. V lost 3 bases and J lost 1; bases outside the gene matches: 14. In germline, CDR1 is LNHDA, CDR2 SQIVND (reference sequence).

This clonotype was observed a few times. CDR3 nucleotides: TGTGCCAGCAGCTTCTCAGCGGGAGTGAATGAGCAGTTCTTC. Translating gives CASSFSAGVNEQFF. The chain couples TRBV5-4 to TRBJ2-1; 8 nucleotides match TRBD2. The CDR3 covers 14 residues. V trimming: 2 bases; J trimming: 7 bases; junction bases outside the gene matches: 5. CDR1 SGHNT and CDR2 YYREEE come from the germline V gene (reference sequence).

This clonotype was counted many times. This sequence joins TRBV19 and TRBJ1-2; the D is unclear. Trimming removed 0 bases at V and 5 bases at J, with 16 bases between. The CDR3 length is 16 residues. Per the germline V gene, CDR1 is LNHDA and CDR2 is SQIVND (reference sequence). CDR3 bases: TGTGCCAGTAGTATAGATCCGGCAGGCCACTTGTATGGCTACACCTTC. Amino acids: CASSIDPAGHLYGYTF. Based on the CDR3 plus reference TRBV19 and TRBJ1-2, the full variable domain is DGGITQSPKYLFRKEGQNVTLSCEQNLNHDAMYWYRQDPGQGLRLIYYSQIVNDFQKGDIAEGYSVSREKKESFPLTVTSAQKNPTAFYLCASSIDPAGHLYGYTFGSGTRLTVV.

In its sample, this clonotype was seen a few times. CDR3 nucleotides: TGTGCCAGTAGTATCGACAGGGAGGGTGGCTACACCTTC. Its translation is CASSIDREGGYTF. This chain joins TRBV19 and TRBJ1-2; 7 nucleotides match TRBD1. The CDR3 covers 13 residues. V was pared by 3 bases and J by 7 bases, with 5 bases of the junction left unmatched. Germline CDR1 reads LNHDA; CDR2 reads SQIVND (reference sequence).

CDR3 bases: TGCAGCGTTGAAAGTCGGGGCAAGAGAGACTACGAGCAGTACTTC. Translated, it gives CSVESRGKRDYEQYF. The V gene is TRBV29-1, the J gene TRBJ2-7; either TRBD1 or TRBD2 may fit D (5 bases each). V lost 2 bases to trimming and J lost 3 bases, with 17 bases between them. Per germline, CDR1 SQVTM and CDR2 ANQGSEA. This CDR3 has 15 residues.

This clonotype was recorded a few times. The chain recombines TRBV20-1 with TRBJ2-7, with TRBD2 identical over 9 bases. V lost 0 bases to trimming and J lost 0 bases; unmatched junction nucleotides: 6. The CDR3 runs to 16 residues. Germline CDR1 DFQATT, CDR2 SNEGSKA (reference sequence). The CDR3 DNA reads TGCAGTGCTAGAGACCCAAGCGGGAGGACCTCCTACGAGCAGTACTTC. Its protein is CSARDPSGRTSYEQYF.

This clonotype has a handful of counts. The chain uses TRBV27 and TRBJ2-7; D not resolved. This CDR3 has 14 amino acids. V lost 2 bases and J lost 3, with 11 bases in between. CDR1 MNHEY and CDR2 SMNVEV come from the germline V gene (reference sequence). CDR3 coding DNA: TGTGCCAGCAGTTTAAAGAGCCCGCTCTACGAGCAGTACTTC. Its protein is CASSLKSPLYEQYF.

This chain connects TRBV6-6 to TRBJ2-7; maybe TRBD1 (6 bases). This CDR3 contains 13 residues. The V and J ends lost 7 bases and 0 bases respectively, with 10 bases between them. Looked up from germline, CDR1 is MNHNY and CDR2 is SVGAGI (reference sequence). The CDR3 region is CASKVGASYEQYV. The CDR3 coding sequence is TGTGCCAGCAAGGTGGGGGCCTCCTACGAGCAGTACGTC.

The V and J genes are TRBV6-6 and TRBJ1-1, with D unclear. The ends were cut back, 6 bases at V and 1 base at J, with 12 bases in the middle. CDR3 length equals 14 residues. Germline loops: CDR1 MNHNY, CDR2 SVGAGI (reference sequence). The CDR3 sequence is CASSPLSENTEAFF. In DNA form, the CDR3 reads TGTGCCAGCAGCCCCCTCTCGGAGAACACTGAAGCTTTCTTT.